One TCR beta chain is described in this entry. This entry belongs to a study of blood T cell repertoires in COVID-19. Study information: Sites in the United States, Italy and Spain provided acute and convalescent COVID-19 samples. T cells, B-cell-depleted T cells, or PBMCs supplied cDNA or gDNA.

Per the original methods: The authors estimated nucleated cell counts from reference gene primer amplification. Here immunoSEQ multiplex PCR was the method, and the copy in TCRdb shows in-frame clones only, minus some. V, J and clone size are taken as reported in that table, and D and trimming were inferred from the DNA itself. This table has about 210,000 clones, 90% to 95% appearing once. This TCR came from a man aged 30 to 39 with acute or convalescent COVID-19. Sequencing was carried out using peripheral blood.

CDR3 coding DNA: TGTGCCAGCAGTGAAGGACACAAGCGGTACTATGGCTACACCTTC. It encodes CASSEGHKRYYGYTF. The chain employs TRBV6-1 and TRBJ1-2; no clear D gene. The CDR3 is 15 residues long. Germline-derived CDR1 and CDR2 are MNHNS and SASEGT. With 1 base removed from V and 3 bases from J, the gap between germline ends came to 12 bases.